This T cell receptor (beta chain) was obtained from a study of cytomegalovirus exposure and HLA in healthy donors. Both 60 Vbeta primers and 13 Jbeta primers went into the PCR. TCRdb's copy holds only in-frame clones and misses some; the assay was immunoSEQ multiplex PCR. The repertoire table contains approximately 100,000 clones. Germline CDR1 is KGHSH and CDR2 is LQKENI. There are 13 residues in the CDR3. V was cut by 3 bases and J by 3 bases, with 6 bases left in between. This receptor was identified in a man aged 50 to 59 in good health and CMV-seronegative. The sample comprised PBMCs. V gene TRBV18 combines with J gene TRBJ2-1; D ambiguous. The CDR3 reads CASSPEDYNEQFF. CDR3 sequence (DNA): TGTGCCAGCTCACCCGAGGACTACAATGAGCAGTTCTTC. Variable domain in full (rest from reference TRBV18 and TRBJ2-1): NAGVMQNPRHLVRRRGQEARLRCSPMKGHSHVYWYRQLPEEGLKFMVYLQKENIIDESGMPKERFSAEFPKEGPSILRIQQVVRGDSAAYFCASSPEDYNEQFFGPGTRLTVL.